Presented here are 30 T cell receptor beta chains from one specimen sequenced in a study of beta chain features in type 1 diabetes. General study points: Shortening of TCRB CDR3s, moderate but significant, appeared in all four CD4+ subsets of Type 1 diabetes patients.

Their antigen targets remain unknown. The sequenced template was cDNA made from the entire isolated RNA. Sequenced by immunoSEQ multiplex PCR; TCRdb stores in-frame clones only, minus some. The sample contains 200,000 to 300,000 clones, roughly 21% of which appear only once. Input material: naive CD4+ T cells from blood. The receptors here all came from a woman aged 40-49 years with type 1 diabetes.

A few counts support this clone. CDR3 in DNA: TGTGCCAGCAGCCTAACCCTCGGGCTAGCGGGGTACAATGAGCAGTTCTTC. Amino acid sequence: CASSLTLGLAGYNEQFF. V usage is TRBV28 and J usage is TRBJ2-1, with 9 bases that match TRBD2. CDR3 length equals 17 residues. CDR1 and CDR2 from the germline V gene are MDHEN and SYDVKM. J lost 4 bases, V lost 6 bases, and 13 bases had no gene match.

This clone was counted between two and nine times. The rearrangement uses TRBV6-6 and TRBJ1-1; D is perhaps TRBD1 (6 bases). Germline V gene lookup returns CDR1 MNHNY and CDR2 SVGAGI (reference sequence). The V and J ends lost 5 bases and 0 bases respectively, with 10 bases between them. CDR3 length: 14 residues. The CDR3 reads CASSHRALNTEAFF. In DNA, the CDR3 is TGTGCCAGCAGTCACAGGGCGCTGAACACTGAAGCTTTCTTT.

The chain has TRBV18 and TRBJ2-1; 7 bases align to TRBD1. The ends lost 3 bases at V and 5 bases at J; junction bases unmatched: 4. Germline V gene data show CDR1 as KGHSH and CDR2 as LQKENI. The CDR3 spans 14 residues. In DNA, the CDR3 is TGTGCCAGCTCACCGAGGGACAGAGACAATGAGCAGTTCTTC. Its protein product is CASSPRDRDNEQFF.

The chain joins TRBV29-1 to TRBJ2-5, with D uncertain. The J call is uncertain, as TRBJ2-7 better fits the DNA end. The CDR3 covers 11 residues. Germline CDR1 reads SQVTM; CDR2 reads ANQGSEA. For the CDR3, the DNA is TGCAGCGTTGAAGACAACTACGAGCAGTACTTC. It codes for CSVEDNYEQYF.

The CDR3 nucleotides are TGTGCCATCAGTGAGCTCACAGGGGTAGGGGCCAACGTCCTGACTTTC. Translated: CAISELTGVGANVLTF. The rearrangement uses TRBV10-3 and TRBJ2-6, with TRBD1 identical over 7 bases. V trimming: 2 bases; J trimming: 4 bases; junction bases outside the gene matches: 5. The germline V gene encodes CDR1 ENHRY and CDR2 SYGVKD. The CDR3 sequence is 16 residues long.

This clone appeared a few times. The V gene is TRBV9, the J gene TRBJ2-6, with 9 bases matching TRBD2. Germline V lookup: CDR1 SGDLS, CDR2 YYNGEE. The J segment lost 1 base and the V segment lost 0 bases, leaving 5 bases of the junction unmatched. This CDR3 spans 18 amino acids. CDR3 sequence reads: CASSVGLAGDSGANVLTF. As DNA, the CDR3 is TGTGCCAGCAGCGTAGGGTTAGCGGGAGATTCTGGGGCCAACGTCCTGACTTTC.

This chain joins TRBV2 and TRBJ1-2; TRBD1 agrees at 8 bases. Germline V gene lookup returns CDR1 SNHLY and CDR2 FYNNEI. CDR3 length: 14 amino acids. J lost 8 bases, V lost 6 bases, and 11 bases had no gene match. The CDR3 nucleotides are TGTGCCAGCAGCCTGGACAGGGAGTGGACCGGCTACACCTTC. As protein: CASSLDREWTGYTF.

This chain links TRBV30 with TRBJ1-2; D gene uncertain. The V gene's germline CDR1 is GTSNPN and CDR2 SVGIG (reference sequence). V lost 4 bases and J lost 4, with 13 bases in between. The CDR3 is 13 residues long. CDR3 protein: CAWTPPGSYGYTF. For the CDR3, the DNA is TGTGCCTGGACTCCCCCAGGCTCCTATGGCTACACCTTC. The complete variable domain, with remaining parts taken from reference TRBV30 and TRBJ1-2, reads SQTIHQWPATLVQPVGSPLSLECTVEGTSNPNLYWYRQAAGRGLQLLFYSVGIGQISSEVPQNLSASRPQDRQFILSSKKLLLSDSGFYLCAWTPPGSYGYTFGSGTRLTVV.

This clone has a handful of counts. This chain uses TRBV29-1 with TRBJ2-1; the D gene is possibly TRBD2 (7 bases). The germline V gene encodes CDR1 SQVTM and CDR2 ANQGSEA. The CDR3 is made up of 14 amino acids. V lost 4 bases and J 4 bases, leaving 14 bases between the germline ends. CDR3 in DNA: TGCAGCGTTGTTAGGGGGGGACCTTACAATGAGCAGTTCTTC. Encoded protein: CSVVRGGPYNEQFF.

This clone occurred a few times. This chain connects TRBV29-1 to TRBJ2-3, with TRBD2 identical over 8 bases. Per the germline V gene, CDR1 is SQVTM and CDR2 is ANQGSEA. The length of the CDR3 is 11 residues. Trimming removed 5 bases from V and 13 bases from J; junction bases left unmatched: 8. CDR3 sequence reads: CSVSGSGEEYF. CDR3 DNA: TGCAGCGTTAGCGGGAGTGGAGAGGAGTATTTT.

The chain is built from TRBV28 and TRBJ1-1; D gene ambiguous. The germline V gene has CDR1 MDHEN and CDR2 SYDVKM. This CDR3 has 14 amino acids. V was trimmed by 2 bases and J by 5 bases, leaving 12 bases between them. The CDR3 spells CASSLLRGLTEAFF. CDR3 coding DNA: TGTGCCAGCAGTTTACTAAGAGGGCTTACTGAAGCTTTCTTT.

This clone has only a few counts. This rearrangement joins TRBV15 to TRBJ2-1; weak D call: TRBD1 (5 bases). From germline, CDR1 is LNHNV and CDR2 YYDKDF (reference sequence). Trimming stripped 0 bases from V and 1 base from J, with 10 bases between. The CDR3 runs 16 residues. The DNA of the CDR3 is TGTGCCACCAGCAGAGATAGGCCAGGGTCCTACAATGAGCAGTTCTTC. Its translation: CATSRDRPGSYNEQFF.

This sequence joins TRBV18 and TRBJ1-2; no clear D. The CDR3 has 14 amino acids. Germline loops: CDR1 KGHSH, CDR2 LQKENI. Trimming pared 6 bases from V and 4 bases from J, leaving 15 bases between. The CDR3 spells CASSEDGNLYGYTF. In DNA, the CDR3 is TGTGCCAGCTCCGAGGACGGGAATCTCTATGGCTACACCTTC.

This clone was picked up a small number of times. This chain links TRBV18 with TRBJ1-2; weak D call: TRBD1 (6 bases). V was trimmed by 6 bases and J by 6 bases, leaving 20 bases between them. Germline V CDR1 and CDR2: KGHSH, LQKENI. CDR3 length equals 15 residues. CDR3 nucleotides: TGTGCCAGCTCGCCAGACTCCCCCAGGGGTCATGGCTACACCTTC. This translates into CASSPDSPRGHGYTF.

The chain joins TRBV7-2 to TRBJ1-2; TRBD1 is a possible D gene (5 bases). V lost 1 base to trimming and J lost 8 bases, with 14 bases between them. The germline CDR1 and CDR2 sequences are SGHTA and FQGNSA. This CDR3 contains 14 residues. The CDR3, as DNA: TGTGCCAGCAGCTTAGGGGGCGACCCTGGAGGCTACACCTTC. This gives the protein CASSLGGDPGGYTF.

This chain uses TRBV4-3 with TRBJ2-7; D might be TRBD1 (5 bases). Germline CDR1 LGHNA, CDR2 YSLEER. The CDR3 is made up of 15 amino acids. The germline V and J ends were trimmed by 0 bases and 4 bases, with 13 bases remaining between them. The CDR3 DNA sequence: TGCGCCAGCAGCCAAGATACCAGGGCGTCTTACGAGCAGTACTTC. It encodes CASSQDTRASYEQYF.

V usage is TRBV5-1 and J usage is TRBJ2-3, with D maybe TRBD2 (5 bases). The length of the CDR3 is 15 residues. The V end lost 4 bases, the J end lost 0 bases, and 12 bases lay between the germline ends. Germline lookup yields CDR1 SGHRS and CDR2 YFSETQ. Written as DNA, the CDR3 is TGCGCCAGCAGCACCGGACGGACTAGCACAGATACGCAGTATTTT. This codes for CASSTGRTSTDTQYF.

Here the CDR3 reads CASSLGQGDTQYF. Written as DNA, the CDR3 is TGTGCCAGCAGCTTAGGCCAGGGAGATACGCAGTATTTT. V is TRBV11-2 and J is TRBJ2-3; possible D gene TRBD1, 5 bases. CDR1 is SGHAT and CDR2 is FQNNGV in the germline V gene. Trimming pared 1 base from V and 5 bases from J, leaving 7 bases between. The CDR3 loop spans 13 amino acids. The full variable domain, with the rest looked up from reference TRBV11-2 and TRBJ2-3, is EAGVAQSPRYKIIEKRQSVAFWCNPISGHATLYWYQQILGQGPKLLIQFQNNGVVDDSQLPKDRFSAERLKGVDSTLKIQPAKLEDSAVYLCASSLGQGDTQYFGPGTRLTVL.

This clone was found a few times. In nucleotides, the CDR3 is TGTGCCAGCAGCCGGGACAGGGGTGCCGAAAAACTGTTTTTT. Its protein product is CASSRDRGAEKLFF. The rearrangement joins TRBV7-2 to TRBJ1-4; 10 nucleotides agree with TRBD1. Trimming at V came to 5 bases and at J to 8 bases, leaving 5 bases not matched to a gene. CDR3 size: 14 residues. Per the germline V gene, CDR1 is SGHTA and CDR2 is FQGNSA. Variable domain in full (rest from reference TRBV7-2 and TRBJ1-4): GAGVSQSPSNKVTEKGKDVELRCDPISGHTALYWYRQSLGQGLEFLIYFQGNSAPDKSGLPSDRFSAERTGGSVSTLTIQRTQQEDSAVYLCASSRDRGAEKLFFGSGTQLSVL.

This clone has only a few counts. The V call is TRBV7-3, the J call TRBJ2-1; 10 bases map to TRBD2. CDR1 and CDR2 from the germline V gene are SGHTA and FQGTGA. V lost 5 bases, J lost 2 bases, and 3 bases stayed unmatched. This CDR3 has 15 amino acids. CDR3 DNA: TGTGCCAGCAGCCGGACTAGCGGAGCCTACAATGAGCAGTTCTTC. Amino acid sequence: CASSRTSGAYNEQFF.

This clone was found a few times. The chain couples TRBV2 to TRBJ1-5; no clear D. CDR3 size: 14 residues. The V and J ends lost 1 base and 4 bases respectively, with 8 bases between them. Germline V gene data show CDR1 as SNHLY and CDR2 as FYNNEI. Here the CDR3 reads CASSEDRANQPQHF. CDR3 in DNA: TGTGCCAGCAGTGAAGACAGAGCTAATCAGCCCCAGCATTTT. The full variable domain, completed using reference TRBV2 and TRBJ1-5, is EPEVTQTPSHQVTQMGQEVILRCVPISNHLYFYWYRQILGQKVEFLVSFYNNEISEKSEIFDDQFSVERPDGSNFTLKIRSTKLEDSAMYFCASSEDRANQPQHFGDGTRLSIL.

CDR3 coding DNA: TGTGCCAGCAGTGAACCCCTTGGGGCGTCCGGGGCCAACGTCCTGACTTTC. Its protein is CASSEPLGASGANVLTF. The chain recombines TRBV2 with TRBJ2-6, with a tentative D call TRBD1 (5 bases). The CDR3 runs 17 residues. The V end lost 2 bases, the J end lost 4 bases, and 15 bases lay between the germline ends. The germline CDR1 and CDR2 sequences are SNHLY and FYNNEI.

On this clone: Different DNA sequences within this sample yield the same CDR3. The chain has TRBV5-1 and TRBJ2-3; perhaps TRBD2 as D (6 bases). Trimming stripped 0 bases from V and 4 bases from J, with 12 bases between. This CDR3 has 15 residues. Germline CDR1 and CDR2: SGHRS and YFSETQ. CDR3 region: CASSLAAGLSDTQYF. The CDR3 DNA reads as TGCGCCAGCAGCTTGGCCGCGGGACTTTCAGATACGCAGTATTTT.

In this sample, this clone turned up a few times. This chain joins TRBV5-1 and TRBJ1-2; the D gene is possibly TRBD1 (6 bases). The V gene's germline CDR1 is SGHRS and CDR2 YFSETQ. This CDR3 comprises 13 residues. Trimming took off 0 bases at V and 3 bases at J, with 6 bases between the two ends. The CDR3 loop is CASSLEGDYGYTF. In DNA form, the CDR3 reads TGCGCCAGCAGCTTGGAGGGGGACTATGGCTACACCTTC.

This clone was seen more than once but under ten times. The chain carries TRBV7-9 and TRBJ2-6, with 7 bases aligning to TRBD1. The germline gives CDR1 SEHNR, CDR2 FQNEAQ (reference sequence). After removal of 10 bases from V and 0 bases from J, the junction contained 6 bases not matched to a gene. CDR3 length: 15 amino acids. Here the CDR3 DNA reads TGTGCCATCCGGGACAGCCCCTCTGGGGCCAACGTCCTGACTTTC. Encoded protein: CAIRDSPSGANVLTF.

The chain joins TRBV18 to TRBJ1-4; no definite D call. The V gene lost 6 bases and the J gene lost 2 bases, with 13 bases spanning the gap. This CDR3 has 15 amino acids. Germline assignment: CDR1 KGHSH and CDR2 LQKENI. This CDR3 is CASSPQWETNEKLFF. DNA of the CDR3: TGTGCCAGCTCTCCCCAATGGGAGACTAATGAAAAACTGTTTTTT.

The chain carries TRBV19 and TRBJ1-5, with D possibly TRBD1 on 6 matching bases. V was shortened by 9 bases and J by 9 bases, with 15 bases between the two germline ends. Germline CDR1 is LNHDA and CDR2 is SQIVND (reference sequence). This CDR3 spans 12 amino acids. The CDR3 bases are TGTGCCAGCGTATCCCGAGGGGGGCCCCAGCATTTT. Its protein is CASVSRGGPQHF. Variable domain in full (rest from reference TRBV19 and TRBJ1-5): DGGITQSPKYLFRKEGQNVTLSCEQNLNHDAMYWYRQDPGQGLRLIYYSQIVNDFQKGDIAEGYSVSREKKESFPLTVTSAQKNPTAFYLCASVSRGGPQHFGDGTRLSIL.

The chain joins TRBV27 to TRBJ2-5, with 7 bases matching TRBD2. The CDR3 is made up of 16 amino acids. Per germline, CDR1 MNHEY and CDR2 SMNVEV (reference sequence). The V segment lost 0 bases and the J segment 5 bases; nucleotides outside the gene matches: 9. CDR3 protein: CASSLSSTLGGETQYF. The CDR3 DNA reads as TGTGCCAGCAGTTTATCGTCGACTTTGGGAGGGGAGACCCAGTACTTC.

CDR3 DNA sequence: TGTGCCAGCGGCCGCAGGAACACTGAAGCTTTCTTT. Protein: CASGRRNTEAFF. V is TRBV27 and J is TRBJ1-1; D unclear. The CDR3 has 12 amino acids. V was cut by 8 bases and J by 1 base, with 8 bases left in between. Germline CDR1 and CDR2: MNHEY and SMNVEV (reference sequence).

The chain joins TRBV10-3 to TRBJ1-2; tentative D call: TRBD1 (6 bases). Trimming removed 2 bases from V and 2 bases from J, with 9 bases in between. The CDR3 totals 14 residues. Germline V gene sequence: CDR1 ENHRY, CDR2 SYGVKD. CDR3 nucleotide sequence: TGTGCCATCAGTGAGAGCGGGGGCAACTATGGCTACACCTTC. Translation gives CAISESGGNYGYTF.